This entry is about one TCR beta chain. There is no known antigen for this receptor. The library was made by 5' RACE. Preparation of each TCR library used 3,000 to 4,000 ng of total RNA. For each sample, cDNA synthesis was carried out in eight separate reactions using SMARTScribe reverse transcriptase. During cDNA synthesis, unique molecular identifiers containing a 6-nucleotide sample barcode were introduced by template switching. Amplification of TCRalpha and TCRbeta cDNA involved two nested PCRs of 16 and 9 cycles, and each PCR was followed by bead purification. Before amplification, the cDNA was both treated with uracil DNA-glycosylase and purified with the QIAquick PCR purification kit. The second PCR added Illumina TruSeq-compatible adapters along with sample-specific barcodes. Library quality and concentration were assessed using TapeStation and Qubit, and about 5.2 ng of each library was pooled. Sequencing of the pooled libraries was done on an Illumina HiSeq2500 single-index Rapid Run using custom sequencing primers and 2 x 100 bp reads. As for how the authors treated the data: MiGEC version 1.2.6 was used for UMI-based consensus assembly to correct PCR and sequencing errors. MiXCR version 2.1.1 was used to carry out V(D)J alignment, clonotype assembly and CDR3 extraction. To normalise gene usage, clonotype sharing and MAIT/NKT TCR abundance, the top 1000, 10 000 and 20 000 clonotypes in each sample were analysed. After downsampling to 27 000 UMIs, diversity was calculated as the inverse Simpson index using the vegan R package. Paired Mann-Whitney U tests on discordant twin pairs were used, with Benjamini-Hochberg multiple-testing correction. The reads, reprocessed by TCRdb, yield one row per CDR3 protein sequence and no DNA. The V and J calls and clone size come from TCRdb's table, not from the authors' own analysis. The sample table gives roughly 200,000 distinct CDR3 sequences. The top ten clonotypes cover 7.7% of the sample.

The data are from a study of monozygotic twins with inflammatory bowel disease (dated by TCRdb to the late 2010s). Regarding the research as a whole: In total, approximately 28 monozygotic twin pairs made up the full study: 19 Danish pairs, all IBD-discordant, plus nine German pairs, of which four were IBD-concordant and five were IBD-discordant. Disease-associated traits were sought mainly through comparisons between IBD patients and their genetically identical healthy co-twins within discordant pairs. Each individual had, on average, about 151 000 unique TCRalpha sequences and 181 000 unique TCRbeta sequences available for analysis. Summary of the overall study and its limitations: Compared with healthy twins, IBD patients shared fewer clonotypes with other individuals, and the difference was most pronounced in patients with signs of disease activity. Distinction between different T cell subtypes could not be achieved in the analysis. Because patients were on differing immunosuppressive treatments, the repertoires may have picked up extra background noise and inter-individual variability. A decrease in TCRbeta repertoire diversity, as measured by inverse Simpson index, was observed in IBD patients compared with their healthy co-twins. The results gave no support for a single strong signal or clonotype linked to IBD. Concordant and discordant twins showed no difference in repertoire similarity, possibly because of limited statistical power.

From each donor, a roughly 2.5 ml peripheral blood sample was collected into PAXgene tubes and stored at -80 degrees C. Without any T cell sorting, total RNA was extracted from whole blood using the PAXgene blood miRNA kit on an automated QIAcube. Peripheral blood from monozygotic twin pairs, either concordant or discordant for inflammatory bowel disease, underwent deep TCRalpha and TCRbeta repertoire profiling that used unique molecular barcoding. Smoking habits were recorded for all twin pairs, and each individual was classified as a current, former or never smoker. Sequenced material: blood. This TCR was recovered from a human donor with ulcerative colitis or Crohn's disease, or a healthy co-twin of an affected twin (not recorded which).

The CDR3 has the sequence CASSPGGGVGSTEAFF. This chain joins TRBV12-3 or TRBV12-4 to TRBJ1-1; TCRdb's D call of TRBD1 is untestable without DNA. The cysteine opens and the phenylalanine closes a CDR3 of 16 amino acids. DNA is not on record.